By share, the clone carrying this T cell receptor beta chain ranks as medium-sized. The antigen remains unidentified. This specimen belongs to a study of PD-1 blockade in classical Hodgkin lymphoma. Relapses following autologous stem cell transplantation were seen in all patients, with brentuximab vedotin exposure varying. The study's findings and limits: Reported findings placed baseline TCR diversity lower in newly diagnosed patients (compared with healthy donors).

Here immunoSEQ multiplex PCR was the method, and the copy in TCRdb shows in-frame clones only, minus some. The table records almost 100,000 clones, 92% of them present only once. Trimming shortened V by 4 bases and J by 4 bases, and 8 bases separated the two germline ends. CDR3 size: 13 residues. CDR1 and CDR2 from the germline V gene are KGHSH and LQKENI. The sequence came from a human donor with classical Hodgkin lymphoma. The sequencing here drew on peripheral blood mononuclear cells (PBMCs), taken at baseline. V usage is TRBV18 and J usage is TRBJ1-5; D uncertain. CDR3 sequence: CASSLLPNQPQHF. The CDR3 DNA follows: TGTGCCAGCTCACTCCTACCAAATCAGCCCCAGCATTTT.